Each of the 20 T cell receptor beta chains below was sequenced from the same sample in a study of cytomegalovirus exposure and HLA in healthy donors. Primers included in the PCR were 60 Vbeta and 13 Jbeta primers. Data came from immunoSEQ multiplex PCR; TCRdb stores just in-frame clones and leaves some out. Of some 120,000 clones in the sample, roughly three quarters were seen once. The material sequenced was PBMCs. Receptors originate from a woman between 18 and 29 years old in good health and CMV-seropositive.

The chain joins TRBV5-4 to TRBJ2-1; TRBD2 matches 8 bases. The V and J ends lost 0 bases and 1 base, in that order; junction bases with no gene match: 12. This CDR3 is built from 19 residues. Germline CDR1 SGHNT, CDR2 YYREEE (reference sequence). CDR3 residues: CASSLDGSGGPLSYNEQFF. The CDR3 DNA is TGTGCCAGCAGCTTGGATGGTTCGGGAGGGCCGCTTTCCTACAATGAGCAGTTCTTC.

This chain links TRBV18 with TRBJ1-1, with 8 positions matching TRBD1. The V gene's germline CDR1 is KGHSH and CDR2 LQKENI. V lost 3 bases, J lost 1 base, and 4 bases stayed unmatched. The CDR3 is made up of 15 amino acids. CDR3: CASSPAGGWNTEAFF. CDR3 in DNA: TGTGCCAGCTCACCGGCAGGGGGCTGGAACACTGAAGCTTTCTTT. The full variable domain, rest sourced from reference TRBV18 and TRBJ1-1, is NAGVMQNPRHLVRRRGQEARLRCSPMKGHSHVYWYRQLPEEGLKFMVYLQKENIIDESGMPKERFSAEFPKEGPSILRIQQVVRGDSAAYFCASSPAGGWNTEAFFGQGTRLTVV.

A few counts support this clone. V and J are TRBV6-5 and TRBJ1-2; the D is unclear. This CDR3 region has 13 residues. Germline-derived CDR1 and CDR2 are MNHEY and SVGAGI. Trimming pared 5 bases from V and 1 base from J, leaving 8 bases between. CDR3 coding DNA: TGTGCCAGCAGTCGCGACATTAACTATGGCTACACCTTC. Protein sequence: CASSRDINYGYTF.

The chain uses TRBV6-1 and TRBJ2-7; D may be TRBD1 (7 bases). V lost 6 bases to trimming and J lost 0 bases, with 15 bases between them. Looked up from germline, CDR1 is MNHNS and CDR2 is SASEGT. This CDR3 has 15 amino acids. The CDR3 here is CASSPTGDSSYEQYF. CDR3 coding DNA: TGTGCCAGCAGCCCAACGGGGGACAGCTCCTACGAGCAGTACTTC.

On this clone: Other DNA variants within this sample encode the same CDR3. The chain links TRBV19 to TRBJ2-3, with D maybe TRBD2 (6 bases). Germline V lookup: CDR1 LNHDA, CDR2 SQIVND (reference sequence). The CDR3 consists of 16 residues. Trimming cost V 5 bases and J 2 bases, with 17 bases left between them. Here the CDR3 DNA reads TGTGCCAGTAGTTCCGCACTGGCGGGGAACACAGATACGCAGTATTTT. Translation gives CASSSALAGNTDTQYF.

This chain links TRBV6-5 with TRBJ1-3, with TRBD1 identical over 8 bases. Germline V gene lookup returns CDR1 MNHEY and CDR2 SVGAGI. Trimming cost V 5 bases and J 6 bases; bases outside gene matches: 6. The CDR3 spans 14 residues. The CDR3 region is CASSPQQGVNTIYF. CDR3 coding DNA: TGTGCCAGCAGTCCTCAACAGGGGGTAAACACCATATATTTT.

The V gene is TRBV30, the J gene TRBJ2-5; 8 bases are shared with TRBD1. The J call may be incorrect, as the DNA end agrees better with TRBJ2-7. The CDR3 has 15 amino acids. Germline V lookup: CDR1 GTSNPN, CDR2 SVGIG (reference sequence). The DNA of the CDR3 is TGTGCCTGGAGTACCCCGGTACAGGGGGTCTACGAGCAGTACTTC. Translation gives CAWSTPVQGVYEQYF.

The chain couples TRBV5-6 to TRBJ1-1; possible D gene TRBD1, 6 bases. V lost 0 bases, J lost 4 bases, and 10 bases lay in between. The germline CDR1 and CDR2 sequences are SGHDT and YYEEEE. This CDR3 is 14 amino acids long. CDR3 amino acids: CASSLDRESTEAFF. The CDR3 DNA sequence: TGTGCCAGCAGCTTGGACAGGGAGAGCACTGAAGCTTTCTTT. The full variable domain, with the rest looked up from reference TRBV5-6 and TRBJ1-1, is DAGVTQSPTHLIKTRGQQVTLRCSPKSGHDTVSWYQQALGQGPQFIFQYYEEEERQRGNFPDRFSGHQFPNYSSELNVNALLLGDSALYLCASSLDRESTEAFFGQGTRLTVV.

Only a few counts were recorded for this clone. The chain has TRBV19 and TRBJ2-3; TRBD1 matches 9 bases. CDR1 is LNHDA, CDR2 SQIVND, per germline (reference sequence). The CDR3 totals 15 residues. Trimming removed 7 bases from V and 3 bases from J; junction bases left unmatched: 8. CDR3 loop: CASTHTGGATDTQYF. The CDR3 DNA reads TGTGCCAGTACTCACACAGGGGGCGCAACAGATACGCAGTATTTT.

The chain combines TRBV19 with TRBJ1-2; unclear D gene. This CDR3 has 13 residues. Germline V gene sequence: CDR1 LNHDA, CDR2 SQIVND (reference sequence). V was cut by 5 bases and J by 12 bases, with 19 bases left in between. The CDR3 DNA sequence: TGTGCCAGTAGTGGAACGATTGGGGAGAAAAACACCTTC. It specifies CASSGTIGEKNTF.

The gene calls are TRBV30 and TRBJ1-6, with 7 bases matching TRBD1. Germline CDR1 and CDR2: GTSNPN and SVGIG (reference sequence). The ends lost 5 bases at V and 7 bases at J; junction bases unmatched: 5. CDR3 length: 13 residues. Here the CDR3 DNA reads TGTGCCTGGGAGGCGACAGGGAATTCACCCCTCCACTTT. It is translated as CAWEATGNSPLHF.

DNA of the CDR3: TGTGCCAGCAGCGTCGGGAGTCGTGGAGAGACCCAGTACTTC. It encodes CASSVGSRGETQYF. J is TRBJ2-5 and V is TRBV9; weak D call: TRBD2 (6 bases). Trimming shortened V by 2 bases and J by 4 bases, and 12 bases separated the two germline ends. The CDR3 runs 14 residues. Per the germline V gene, CDR1 is SGDLS and CDR2 is YYNGEE.

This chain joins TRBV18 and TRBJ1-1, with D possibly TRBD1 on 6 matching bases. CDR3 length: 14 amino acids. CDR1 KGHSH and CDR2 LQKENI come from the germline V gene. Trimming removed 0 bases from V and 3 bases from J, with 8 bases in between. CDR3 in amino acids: CASSPPRTDTEAFF. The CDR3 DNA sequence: TGTGCCAGCTCACCACCCCGGACAGACACTGAAGCTTTCTTT.

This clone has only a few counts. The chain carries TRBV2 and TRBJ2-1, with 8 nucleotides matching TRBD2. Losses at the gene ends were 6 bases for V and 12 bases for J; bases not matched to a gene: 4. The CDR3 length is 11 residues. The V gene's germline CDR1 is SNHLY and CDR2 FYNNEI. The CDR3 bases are TGTGCCAGCAGCAGCGGACTAGCGCAGTTCTTC. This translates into CASSSGLAQFF. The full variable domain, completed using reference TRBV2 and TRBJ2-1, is EPEVTQTPSHQVTQMGQEVILRCVPISNHLYFYWYRQILGQKVEFLVSFYNNEISEKSEIFDDQFSVERPDGSNFTLKIRSTKLEDSAMYFCASSSGLAQFFGPGTRLTVL.

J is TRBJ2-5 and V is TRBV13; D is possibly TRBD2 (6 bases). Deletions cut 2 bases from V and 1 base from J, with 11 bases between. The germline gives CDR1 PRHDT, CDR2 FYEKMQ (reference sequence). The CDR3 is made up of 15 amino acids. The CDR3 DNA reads TGTGCCAGCAGCTTACGTGGACTACCCCAAGAGACCCAGTACTTC. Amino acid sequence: CASSLRGLPQETQYF.

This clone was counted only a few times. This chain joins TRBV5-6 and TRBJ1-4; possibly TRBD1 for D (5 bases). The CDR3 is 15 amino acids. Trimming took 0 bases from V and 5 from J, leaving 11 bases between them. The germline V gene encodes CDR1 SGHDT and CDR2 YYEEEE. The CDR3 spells CASSLVGGTNEKLFF. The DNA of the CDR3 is TGTGCCAGCAGCTTGGTCGGGGGTACGAATGAAAAACTGTTTTTT.

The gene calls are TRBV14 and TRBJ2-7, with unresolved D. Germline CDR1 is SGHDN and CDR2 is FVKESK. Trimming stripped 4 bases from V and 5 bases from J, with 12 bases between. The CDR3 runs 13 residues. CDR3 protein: CASSPQSLDEQYF. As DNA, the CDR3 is TGTGCCAGCAGCCCCCAGTCGCTGGACGAGCAGTACTTC.

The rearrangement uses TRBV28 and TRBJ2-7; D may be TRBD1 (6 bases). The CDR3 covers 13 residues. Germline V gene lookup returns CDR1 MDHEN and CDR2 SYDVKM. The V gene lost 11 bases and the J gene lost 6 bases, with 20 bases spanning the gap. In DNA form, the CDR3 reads TGTGCCTCGATTTTGGACAGAAGCTCCGAGCAGTACTTC. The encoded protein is CASILDRSSEQYF.

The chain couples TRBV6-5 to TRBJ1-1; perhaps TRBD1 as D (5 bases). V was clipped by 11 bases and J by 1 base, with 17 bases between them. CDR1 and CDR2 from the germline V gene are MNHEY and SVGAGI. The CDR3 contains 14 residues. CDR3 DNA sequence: TGTGCCGTCTCTTCACCCGGACAGAACACTGAAGCTTTCTTT. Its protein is CAVSSPGQNTEAFF.

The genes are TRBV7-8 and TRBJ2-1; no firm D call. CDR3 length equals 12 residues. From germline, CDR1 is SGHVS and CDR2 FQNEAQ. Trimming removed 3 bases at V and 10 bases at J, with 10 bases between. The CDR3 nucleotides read TGTGCCAGCAGCTTGCGCGCATGGGAGCAGTTCTTC. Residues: CASSLRAWEQFF.